This T cell receptor beta chain was obtained from a study of T cells in narcolepsy. Study overall: Donors had narcolepsy type 1 or type 2, or were healthy controls.

The ends were cut back, 0 bases at V and 0 bases at J, with 13 bases in the middle. Per the germline V gene, CDR1 is GTSNPN and CDR2 is SVGIG (reference sequence). CDR3 length equals 16 residues. Concerning this clone itself: Its antigen remains unidentified.

Regarding the study as a whole: HCRT-specific and TRIB2-specific autoreactive clonotypes appeared among same-patient CSF and blood CD4+ clonotypes. Healthy controls reportedly lacked the autoreactive clonotypes serially found in patients' blood.

The assay was immunoSEQ multiplex PCR, and TCRdb's table has in-frame clones only and misses some. The sample consists of around 32,000 clones, more than 75% of them appearing once. The chain joins TRBV30 to TRBJ2-3; the D is unclear. Sequenced sample: CD45RA- memory CD4+ T cells from PBMCs. The TCR sequence derives from a human donor with narcolepsy. DNA of the CDR3: TGTGCCTGGAGTGTAGGCTCTCGTGCTAGCACAGATACGCAGTATTTT. Protein product: CAWSVGSRASTDTQYF.